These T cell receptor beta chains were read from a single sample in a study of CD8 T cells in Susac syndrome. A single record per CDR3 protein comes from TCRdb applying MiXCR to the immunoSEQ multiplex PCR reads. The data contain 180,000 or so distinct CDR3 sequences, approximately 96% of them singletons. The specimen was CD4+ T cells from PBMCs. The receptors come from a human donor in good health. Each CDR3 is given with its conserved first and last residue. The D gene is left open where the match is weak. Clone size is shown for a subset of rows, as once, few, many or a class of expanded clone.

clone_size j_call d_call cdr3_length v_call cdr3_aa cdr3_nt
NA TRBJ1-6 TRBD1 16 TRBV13 CASSPRTGGNNSPLHF TGTGCCAGCAGCCCCCGGACAGGGGGCAACAATTCACCCCTCCACTTT
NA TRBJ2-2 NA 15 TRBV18 CASSPGRENTGELFF TGTGCCAGCTCACCAGGCAGGGAAAACACCGGGGAGCTGTTTTTT
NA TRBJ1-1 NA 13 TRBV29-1 CSVGRQGTTEAFF TGCAGCGTTGGTAGGCAGGGGACCACTGAAGCTTTCTTT
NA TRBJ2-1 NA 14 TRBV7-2 CASSYGLMEDEQFF TGTGCCAGCAGTTACGGGCTCATGGAGGATGAGCAGTTCTTC
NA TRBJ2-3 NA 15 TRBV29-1 CSVERTNPSTDTQYF TGCAGCGTTGAACGAACAAATCCTAGCACAGATACGCAGTATTTT
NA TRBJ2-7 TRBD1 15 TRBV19 CASTSGQGLLYEQYF TGTGCCAGTACCTCCGGACAGGGCCTACTCTACGAGCAGTACTTC
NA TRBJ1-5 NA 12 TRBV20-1 CSAKQGNQPQHF TGCAGTGCAAAACAGGGTAATCAGCCCCAGCATTTT
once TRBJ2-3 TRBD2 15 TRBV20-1 CSARPPSGGTDTQYF TGCAGTGCTAGACCCCCTAGCGGGGGAACAGATACGCAGTATTTT
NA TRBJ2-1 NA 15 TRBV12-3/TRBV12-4 CASRGDRRPVNEQFF TGTGCCAGCAGGGGCGACAGGCGGCCGGTCAATGAGCAGTTCTTC
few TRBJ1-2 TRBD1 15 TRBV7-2 CASSLPPGQGLRLSF TGTGCCAGCAGCTTACCTCCGGGACAGGGTTTGAGGCTATCCTTC